This TCR beta chain was recorded in a study of blood T cells in healthy people across ages. A few counts support this clonotype. Its antigen remains unknown. Whole-study results and caveats: Possibly confounding the expanded clonotype changes was the fact that donor CMV status was unknown. Total diversity from one million sequenced T cells was likely underestimated.

Germline V lookup: CDR1 DFQATT, CDR2 SNEGSKA (reference sequence). This CDR3 region has 19 residues. The J segment lost 3 bases and the V segment lost 1 base, leaving 14 bases of the junction unmatched. The authors ran a second PCR of 7 to 11 cycles using a sample-barcoded 5' primer and a J-beta primer mix. Sequencing yielded, for each sample, at least 3 million paired-end reads carrying CDR3. A single record per CDR3 protein comes from TCRdb applying MiXCR to the 5' RACE reads. The sample lists 920,000 or so distinct CDR3 sequences; less than 50% were seen once. The V and J genes are TRBV20-1 and TRBJ2-4, with 11 bases identical to TRBD2. Sequencing was performed on blood. The clonotype originates from a woman between 55 and 75 years old in good health. The CDR3 loop is CSARGGVAGGPDGKNIQYF. DNA for the CDR3: TGCAGTGCTAGAGGGGGCGTAGCGGGAGGGCCCGATGGCAAAAACATTCAGTACTTC.